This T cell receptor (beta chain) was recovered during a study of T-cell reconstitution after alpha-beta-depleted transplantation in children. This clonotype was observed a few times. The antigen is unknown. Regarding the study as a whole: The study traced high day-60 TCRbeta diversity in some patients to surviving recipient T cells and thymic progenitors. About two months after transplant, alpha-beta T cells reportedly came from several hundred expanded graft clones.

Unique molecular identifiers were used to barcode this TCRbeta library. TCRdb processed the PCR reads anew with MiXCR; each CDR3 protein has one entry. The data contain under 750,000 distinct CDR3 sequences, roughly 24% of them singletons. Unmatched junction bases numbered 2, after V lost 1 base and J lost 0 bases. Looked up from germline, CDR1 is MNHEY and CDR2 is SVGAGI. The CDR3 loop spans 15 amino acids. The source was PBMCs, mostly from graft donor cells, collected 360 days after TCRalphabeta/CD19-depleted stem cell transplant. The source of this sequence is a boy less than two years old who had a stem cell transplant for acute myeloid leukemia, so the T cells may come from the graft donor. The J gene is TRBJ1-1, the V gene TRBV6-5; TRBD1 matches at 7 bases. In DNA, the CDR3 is TGTGCCAGCAGTTACTGGGACAGAGTGAACACTGAAGCTTTCTTT. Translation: CASSYWDRVNTEAFF.